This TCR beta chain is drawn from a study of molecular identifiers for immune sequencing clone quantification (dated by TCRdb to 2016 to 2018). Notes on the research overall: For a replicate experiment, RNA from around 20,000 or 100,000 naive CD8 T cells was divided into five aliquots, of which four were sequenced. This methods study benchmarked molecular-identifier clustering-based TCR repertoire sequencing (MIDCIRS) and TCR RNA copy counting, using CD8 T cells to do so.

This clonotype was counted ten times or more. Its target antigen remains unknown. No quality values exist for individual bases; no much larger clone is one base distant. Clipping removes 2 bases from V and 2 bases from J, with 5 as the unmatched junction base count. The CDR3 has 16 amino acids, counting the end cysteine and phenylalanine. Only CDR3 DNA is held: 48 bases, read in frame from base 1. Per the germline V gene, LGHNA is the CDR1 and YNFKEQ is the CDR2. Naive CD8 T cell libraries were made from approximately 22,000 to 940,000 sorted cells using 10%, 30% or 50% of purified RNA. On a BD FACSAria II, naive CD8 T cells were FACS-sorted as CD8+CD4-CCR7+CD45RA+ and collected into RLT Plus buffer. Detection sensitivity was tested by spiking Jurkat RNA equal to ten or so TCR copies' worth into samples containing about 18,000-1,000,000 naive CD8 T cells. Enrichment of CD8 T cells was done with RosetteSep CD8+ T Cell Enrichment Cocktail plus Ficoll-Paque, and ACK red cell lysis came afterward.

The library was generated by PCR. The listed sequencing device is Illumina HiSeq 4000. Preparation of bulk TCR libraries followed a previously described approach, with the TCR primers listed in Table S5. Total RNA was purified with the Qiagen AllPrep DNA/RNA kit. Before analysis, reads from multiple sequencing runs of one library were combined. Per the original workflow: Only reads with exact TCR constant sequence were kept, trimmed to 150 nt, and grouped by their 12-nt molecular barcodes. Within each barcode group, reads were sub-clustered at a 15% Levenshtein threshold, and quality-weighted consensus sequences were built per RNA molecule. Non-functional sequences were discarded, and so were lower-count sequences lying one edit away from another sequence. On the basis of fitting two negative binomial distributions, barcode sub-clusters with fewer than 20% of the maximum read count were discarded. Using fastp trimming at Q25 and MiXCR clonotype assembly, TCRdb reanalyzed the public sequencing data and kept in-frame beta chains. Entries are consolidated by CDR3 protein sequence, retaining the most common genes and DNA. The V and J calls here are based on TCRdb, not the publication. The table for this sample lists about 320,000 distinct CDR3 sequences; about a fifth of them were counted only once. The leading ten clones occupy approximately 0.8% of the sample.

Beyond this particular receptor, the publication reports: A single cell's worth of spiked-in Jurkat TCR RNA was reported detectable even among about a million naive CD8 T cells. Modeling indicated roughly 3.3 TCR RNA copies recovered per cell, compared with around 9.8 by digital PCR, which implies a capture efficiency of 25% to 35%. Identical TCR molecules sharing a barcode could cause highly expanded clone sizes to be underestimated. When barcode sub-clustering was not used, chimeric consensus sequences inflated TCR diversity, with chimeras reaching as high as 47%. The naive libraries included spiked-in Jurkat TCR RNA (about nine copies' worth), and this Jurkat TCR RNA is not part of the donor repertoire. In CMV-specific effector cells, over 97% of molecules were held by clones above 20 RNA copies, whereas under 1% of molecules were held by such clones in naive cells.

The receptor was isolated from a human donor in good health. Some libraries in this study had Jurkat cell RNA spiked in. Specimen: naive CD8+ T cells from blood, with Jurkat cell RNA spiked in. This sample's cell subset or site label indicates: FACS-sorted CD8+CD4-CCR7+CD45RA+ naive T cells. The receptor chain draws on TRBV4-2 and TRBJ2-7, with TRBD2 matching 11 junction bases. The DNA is TGTGCCAGCAGCCAACGCACTAGCGGGAGCCCCTACGAGCAGTACTTC. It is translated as CASSQRTSGSPYEQYF.